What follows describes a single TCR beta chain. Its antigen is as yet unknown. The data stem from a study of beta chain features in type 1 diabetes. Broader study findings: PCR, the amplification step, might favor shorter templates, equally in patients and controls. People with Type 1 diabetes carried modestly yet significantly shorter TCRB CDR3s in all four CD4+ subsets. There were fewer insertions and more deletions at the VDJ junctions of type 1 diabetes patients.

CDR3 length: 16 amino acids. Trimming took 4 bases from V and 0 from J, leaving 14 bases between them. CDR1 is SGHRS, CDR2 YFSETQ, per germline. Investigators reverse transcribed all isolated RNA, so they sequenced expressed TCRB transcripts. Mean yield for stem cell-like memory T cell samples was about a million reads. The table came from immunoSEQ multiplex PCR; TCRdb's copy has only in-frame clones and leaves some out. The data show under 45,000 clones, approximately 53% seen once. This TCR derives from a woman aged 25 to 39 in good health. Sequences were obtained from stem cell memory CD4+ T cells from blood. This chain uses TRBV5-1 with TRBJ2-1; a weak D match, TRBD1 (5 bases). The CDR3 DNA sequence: TGCGCCAGCAGCGCCGGACACTTAGACTCCTACAATGAGCAGTTCTTC. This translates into CASSAGHLDSYNEQFF.